The following is a TCR beta chain sequence with its context. Its antigen is not identified. Time point denoted: sample taken at primary tumor resection. Germline V gene data show CDR1 as MNHEY and CDR2 as SVGAGI. This CDR3 comprises 15 residues. The ends lost 5 bases at V and 2 bases at J; junction bases unmatched: 8. This sample was taken from a study of spatial heterogeneity in lung cancer. At the level of the study: The study observed each unique TCR and UMI combination more than ten times on average in raw reads. Study-wide points: Blood contained ubiquitous expanded tumor TCRs more at resection than at follow-up.

A unique molecular identifier was attached to every TCR cDNA molecule. A single record per CDR3 protein comes from TCRdb applying MiXCR to the 5' RACE reads. The table has 40,000 or so distinct CDR3 sequences, 5.2% seen once. The origin of this receptor is a female donor with early-stage non-small cell lung cancer. This specimen was PBMCs, taken at surgery. The genes are TRBV6-5 and TRBJ2-5, with 7 bases identical to TRBD2. CDR3 residues: CASSPMGGDQETQYF. The CDR3 bases are TGTGCCAGCAGTCCCATGGGGGGGGATCAAGAGACCCAGTACTTC.